This T cell receptor beta chain derives from a study of blood T cell repertoires in COVID-19. Sequencing was performed with immunoSEQ multiplex PCR; in TCRdb, only in-frame clones are kept and a portion is missing. The sample lists about 260,000 clones, more than 80% occurring once. Germline loops: CDR1 MNHNS, CDR2 SASEGT. This CDR3 spans 14 amino acids. V lost 3 bases, J lost 8 bases, and 16 bases lay in between. Sequencing input: peripheral blood. The V gene is TRBV6-1, the J gene TRBJ1-2, with a possible D match to TRBD1 (6 bases). The sequence was collected from a woman in her thirties or forties with acute or convalescent COVID-19. In DNA, the CDR3 is TGTGCCAGCAGTGACGGGCCTTACAGGGAGGGCTACACCTTC. Translated, it gives CASSDGPYREGYTF.